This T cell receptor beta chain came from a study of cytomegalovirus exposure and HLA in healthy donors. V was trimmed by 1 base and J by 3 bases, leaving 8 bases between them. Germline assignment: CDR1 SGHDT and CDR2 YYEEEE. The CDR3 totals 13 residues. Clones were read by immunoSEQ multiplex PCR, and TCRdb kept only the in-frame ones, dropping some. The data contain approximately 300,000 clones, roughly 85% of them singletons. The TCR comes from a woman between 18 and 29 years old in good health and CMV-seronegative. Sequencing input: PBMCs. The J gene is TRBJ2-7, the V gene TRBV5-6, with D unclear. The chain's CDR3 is CASSLPGGYEQYF. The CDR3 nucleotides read TGTGCCAGCAGCTTGCCCGGCGGCTACGAGCAGTACTTC.